Following are 22 T cell receptor beta chains from one sample sequenced in a study of tumor-infiltrating T cells and Merkel cell polyomavirus. Whole-study context: The study examined CD8+ T cells specific for the Merkel cell polyomavirus KLL epitope.

Repertoires were generated with immunoSEQ multiplex PCR, while TCRdb's copy carries only in-frame clones and drops some. The sample consists of about 25,000 clones, nearly 90% of them appearing once. Every patient's tumor was robustly positive for Merkel cell polyomavirus Large T antigen on immunohistochemistry. Sequenced input: lymph node tissue. The source is a man in his forties or fifties with Merkel cell carcinoma.

The rearrangement links TRBV7-3 to TRBJ2-3, with D tentatively TRBD1 (6 bases). CDR3 size: 14 residues. Between the trimmed V and J ends, which lost 8 bases and 4 bases, there was a span of 16 bases. Per the germline V gene, CDR1 is SGHTA and CDR2 is FQGTGA. The CDR3 spells CASSRGSPADTQYF. The CDR3, as DNA: TGTGCCAGCTCGAGGGGGAGCCCAGCAGATACGCAGTATTTT.

V is TRBV18 and J is TRBJ1-1, with unresolved D. Germline CDR1 reads KGHSH; CDR2 reads LQKENI. This CDR3 has 13 residues. The V end lost 2 bases, the J end lost 1 base, and 5 bases lay between the germline ends. The CDR3 here is CASSPDWNTEAFF. The CDR3 bases are TGTGCCAGCTCACCAGACTGGAACACTGAAGCTTTCTTT.

The CDR3 coding sequence is TGCAGCGCCGCCCGACTCCTTAACACTGAAGCTTTCTTT. It translates to CSAARLLNTEAFF. The chain links TRBV29-1 to TRBJ1-1; no definite D call. Trimming pared 7 bases from V and 2 bases from J, leaving 14 bases between. Germline V gene lookup returns CDR1 SQVTM and CDR2 ANQGSEA. This CDR3 is 13 amino acids long.

The V call is TRBV19, the J call TRBJ2-3, with 11 bases matching TRBD2. Germline CDR1 LNHDA, CDR2 SQIVND (reference sequence). After removal of 3 bases from V and 2 bases from J, the junction contained 4 bases not matched to a gene. This CDR3 has 16 residues. The CDR3 sequence: CASSMRLAGYTDTQYF. As DNA, the CDR3 is TGTGCCAGTAGTATGAGACTAGCGGGGTACACAGATACGCAGTATTTT.

The rearrangement uses TRBV10-3 and TRBJ2-7, with 12 bases identical to TRBD1. The junction had 8 bases not matched to a gene; V was cut back by 10 bases and J by 4 bases. CDR1 and CDR2 from the germline V gene are ENHRY and SYGVKD. The CDR3 is 14 amino acids. The CDR3 nucleotides read TGTGCCAGCAGACCGGGACAGGGGGCTTACGAGCAGTACTTC. The encoded protein is CASRPGQGAYEQYF.

The chain combines TRBV10-3 with TRBJ2-7; perhaps TRBD2 as D (6 bases). Germline loops: CDR1 ENHRY, CDR2 SYGVKD. The CDR3 covers 13 residues. V dropped 6 bases and J dropped 0 bases, with 9 bases sitting between them. Here the CDR3 DNA reads TGTGCCATCAGGACAGCGGGCTCCTACGAGCAGTACTTC. Translation: CAIRTAGSYEQYF.

Here the CDR3 DNA reads TGTGCCAGTAGGCAGGGCCCAGATACGCAGTATTTT. Its translation: CASRQGPDTQYF. The chain couples TRBV19 to TRBJ2-3; a weak D match, TRBD1 (5 bases). CDR1 is LNHDA and CDR2 is SQIVND in the germline V gene (reference sequence). Trimming removed 6 bases at V and 4 bases at J, with 8 bases between. The CDR3 loop spans 12 amino acids.

The chain has TRBV2 and TRBJ2-3; TRBD1 might be the D (5 bases). Germline V CDR1 and CDR2: SNHLY, FYNNEI. The CDR3 has 11 residues. Trimming shortened V by 4 bases and J by 9 bases, and 8 bases separated the two germline ends. The CDR3, as DNA: TGTGCCAGCAGTGGAGACAGAACGCAGTATTTT. The encoded protein is CASSGDRTQYF.

The chain links TRBV7-2 to TRBJ2-1, with TRBD2 identical over 7 bases. Germline V gives CDR1 SGHTA, CDR2 FQGNSA. CDR3 size: 16 residues. The trim removed 4 bases at V and 2 bases at J, leaving 8 bases unmatched. The CDR3 protein is CASSSEPGRAYNEQFF. The CDR3 coding sequence is TGTGCCAGCAGCTCCGAGCCGGGGAGGGCCTACAATGAGCAGTTCTTC. The variable domain in full, completed from reference TRBV7-2 and TRBJ2-1, reads GAGVSQSPSNKVTEKGKDVELRCDPISGHTALYWYRQSLGQGLEFLIYFQGNSAPDKSGLPSDRFSAERTGGSVSTLTIQRTQQEDSAVYLCASSSEPGRAYNEQFFGPGTRLTVL.

This clone was found a few times. The J gene is TRBJ2-5, the V gene TRBV19; D not certain. V lost 5 bases and J lost 2, with 15 bases in between. CDR3 length: 15 amino acids. Germline V gene lookup returns CDR1 LNHDA and CDR2 SQIVND (reference sequence). CDR3 in DNA: TGTGCCAGTAGTCCTCGGTGGGCCTCGCAAGAGACCCAGTACTTC. Its translation: CASSPRWASQETQYF. The entire variable domain, with the rest obtained from reference TRBV19 and TRBJ2-5, is as follows: DGGITQSPKYLFRKEGQNVTLSCEQNLNHDAMYWYRQDPGQGLRLIYYSQIVNDFQKGDIAEGYSVSREKKESFPLTVTSAQKNPTAFYLCASSPRWASQETQYFGPGTRLLVL.

The chain recombines TRBV28 with TRBJ1-2, with TRBD1 matching 7 bases. CDR3 length: 11 residues. V lost 6 bases and J lost 8; bases outside the gene matches: 3. Germline assignment: CDR1 MDHEN and CDR2 SYDVKM. CDR3 sequence: CASRKQGGYTF. As DNA, the CDR3 is TGTGCCAGCAGGAAACAGGGGGGCTACACCTTC.

V and J are TRBV9 and TRBJ2-1, with 11 bases identical to TRBD2. Germline V gene data show CDR1 as SGDLS and CDR2 as YYNGEE. There are 17 residues in the CDR3. After removal of 4 bases from V and 6 bases from J, the junction contained 12 bases not matched to a gene. CDR3 bases: TGTGCCAGCAGCCTGCCCCCTACTAGCGGGAGTCCCAATGAGCAGTTCTTC. It specifies CASSLPPTSGSPNEQFF.

The chain is built from TRBV6-1 and TRBJ2-2, with D possibly being TRBD1 (6 bases). CDR3 length: 15 residues. Germline V gene lookup returns CDR1 MNHNS and CDR2 SASEGT. V dropped 3 bases and J dropped 4 bases, with 12 bases sitting between them. In DNA, the CDR3 is TGTGCCAGCAGTGAGGGGACACCTGGCACCGGGGAGCTGTTTTTT. Protein sequence: CASSEGTPGTGELFF.

This clone has only one observation. The V gene is TRBV4-2, the J gene TRBJ2-1, with D possibly TRBD2 on 6 matching bases. Per the germline V gene, CDR1 is LGHNA and CDR2 is YNFKEQ. The CDR3 sequence is 15 residues long. V was cut by 4 bases and J by 11 bases, with 21 bases left in between. CDR3 protein: CASSPLRGGMNKQFF. CDR3 nucleotides: TGTGCCAGCAGCCCGTTGAGGGGAGGCATGAATAAGCAGTTCTTC.

The V gene is TRBV15, the J gene TRBJ2-4; D may be TRBD1 (5 bases). Trimming removed 8 bases at V and 3 bases at J, with 11 bases between. CDR1 is LNHNV and CDR2 is YYDKDF in the germline V gene (reference sequence). The CDR3 loop spans 13 amino acids. The CDR3 sequence is CATANGHKNIQYF. CDR3 coding DNA: TGTGCCACCGCAAACGGACACAAAAACATTCAGTACTTC.

The V call is TRBV27, the J call TRBJ1-2; TRBD1 matches 7 bases. The CDR3 sequence is 14 residues long. J gave up 8 bases and V 5 bases, and 11 bases lay outside the gene matches. Germline-derived CDR1 and CDR2 are MNHEY and SMNVEV (reference sequence). Here the CDR3 reads CASSPRQGSNGYTF. Written as DNA, the CDR3 is TGTGCCAGCAGTCCCCGACAGGGTTCTAACGGCTACACCTTC.

This sequence joins TRBV27 and TRBJ1-1; 9 bases align to TRBD1. This CDR3 is 16 amino acids long. Unmatched junction bases numbered 9, after V lost 3 bases and J lost 4 bases. The germline V gene encodes CDR1 MNHEY and CDR2 SMNVEV (reference sequence). The CDR3 sequence is CASSFLGTGRSTEAFF. CDR3 in DNA: TGTGCCAGCAGTTTCCTAGGGACAGGGAGAAGCACTGAAGCTTTCTTT.

Turning to this clone: This specimen includes other DNA sequences encoding the same CDR3. The chain is built from TRBV7-3 and TRBJ2-3, with D maybe TRBD2 (6 bases). V lost 0 bases and J lost 3, with 10 bases in between. CDR1 is SGHTA, CDR2 FQGTGA, per germline. This CDR3 is built from 15 residues. The CDR3 bases are TGTGCCAGCAGCTTAACGGGAGGCGTAACAGATACGCAGTATTTT. Amino acid sequence: CASSLTGGVTDTQYF. The full variable domain, completed using reference TRBV7-3 and TRBJ2-3, is GAGVSQTPSNKVTEKGKYVELRCDPISGHTALYWYRQSLGQGPEFLIYFQGTGAADDSGLPNDRFFAVRPEGSVSTLKIQRTERGDSAVYLCASSLTGGVTDTQYFGPGTRLTVL.

The chain joins TRBV5-4 to TRBJ1-2; 8 nucleotides line up with TRBD1. This CDR3 is 13 amino acids long. From germline, CDR1 is SGHNT and CDR2 YYREEE (reference sequence). Unmatched junction bases numbered 8, after V lost 5 bases and J lost 8 bases. This chain's CDR3 is CASSSDRADGYTF. CDR3 in DNA: TGTGCCAGCAGTTCGGACAGGGCGGACGGCTACACCTTC.

Here the CDR3 DNA reads TGCGCCAGCAGCCACGATCTCGGCTACGAGCAGTACTTC. Encoded protein: CASSHDLGYEQYF. The chain employs TRBV4-1 and TRBJ2-7; D ambiguous. Germline loops: CDR1 MGHRA, CDR2 YSYEKL. V lost 3 bases, J lost 3 bases, and 9 bases lay in between. CDR3 size: 13 residues.

CDR3 in amino acids: CASSEQGIYEQYF. CDR3 DNA sequence: TGTGCCAGCAGTGAACAGGGTATCTACGAGCAGTACTTC. The chain uses TRBV25-1 and TRBJ2-7, with TRBD1 as a possible D gene (5 bases). Germline values: CDR1 MGHDK, CDR2 SYGVNS. Between the trimmed V and J ends, which lost 2 bases and 3 bases, there was a span of 8 bases. The CDR3 consists of 13 residues.

The chain combines TRBV5-1 with TRBJ2-1, with a tentative D call TRBD1 (6 bases). V was pared by 2 bases and J by 5 bases, with 14 bases between. CDR1 SGHRS and CDR2 YFSETQ come from the germline V gene. The CDR3 contains 15 residues. The CDR3 loop is CASSFGRGEDNEQFF. In nucleotides, the CDR3 is TGCGCCAGCAGCTTCGGCAGGGGAGAGGACAATGAGCAGTTCTTC.